This passage covers 31 T cell receptor beta chains from one sample sequenced in a study of blood T cell repertoires in COVID-19. Method: immunoSEQ multiplex PCR; TCRdb's copy keeps in-frame clones and lacks some. The sample contains 290,000 or so clones, 75% to 95% of which appear only once. The sample consisted of PBMCs or T cells enriched from blood (not recorded which). The receptors derive from a woman aged 25 to 39 who had recovered from COVID-19.

This CDR3 reads CASSSLAGDSNEQFF. The CDR3 DNA is TGTGCCAGCAGCTCCCTAGCGGGAGACTCCAATGAGCAGTTCTTC. The gene calls are TRBV11-1 and TRBJ2-1, with 10 bases lining up with TRBD2. CDR3 length: 15 amino acids. V trimming: 4 bases; J trimming: 6 bases; junction bases outside the gene matches: 6. The germline CDR1 and CDR2 sequences are SGHAT and FQDESV (reference sequence).

The rearrangement links TRBV6-6 to TRBJ1-4; 11 bases map to TRBD1. This CDR3 is built from 16 residues. Per germline, CDR1 MNHNY and CDR2 SVGAGI (reference sequence). The J segment lost 3 bases and the V segment lost 5 bases, leaving 5 bases of the junction unmatched. The CDR3 here is CASSPDRGPANEKLFF. CDR3 DNA: TGTGCCAGCAGTCCGGACAGGGGGCCTGCTAATGAAAAACTGTTTTTT.

The chain has TRBV28 and TRBJ2-2, with D possibly being TRBD1 (5 bases). The V gene lost 5 bases and the J gene lost 3 bases, with 25 bases spanning the gap. The CDR3 sequence is 19 residues long. In germline, CDR1 is MDHEN, CDR2 SYDVKM. CDR3 bases: TGTGCCAGCAGTCCTACCTCAGGGATGGGGCGTGGGCACACCGGGGAGCTGTTTTTT. Encoded protein: CASSPTSGMGRGHTGELFF.

The rearrangement joins TRBV15 to TRBJ2-3; 9 bases align to TRBD1. V lost 4 bases, J lost 3 bases, and 5 bases stayed unmatched. Germline CDR1 and CDR2: LNHNV and YYDKDF (reference sequence). The CDR3 is 15 amino acids. This chain's CDR3 is CATSTQGQGTDTQYF. CDR3 in DNA: TGTGCCACCAGCACTCAGGGACAGGGAACAGATACGCAGTATTTT.

V is TRBV7-2 and J is TRBJ1-6; D is uncertain. This CDR3 region has 16 residues. V was cut by 8 bases and J by 7 bases, with 21 bases left in between. From germline, CDR1 is SGHTA and CDR2 FQGNSA. Written as DNA, the CDR3 is TGTGCCAGCCAACGTCGGGTCGTTGTCGGCAATTCACCCCTCCACTTT. Encoded protein: CASQRRVVVGNSPLHF.

V and J are TRBV19 and TRBJ1-2; no reliable D call. With 2 bases removed from V and 3 bases from J, the gap between germline ends came to 10 bases. Germline assignment: CDR1 LNHDA and CDR2 SQIVND (reference sequence). The CDR3 runs to 14 residues. CDR3 in DNA: TGTGCCAGTAGTATATCGAACCGAGACTATGGCTACACCTTC. Residues: CASSISNRDYGYTF. The full variable domain, completed using reference TRBV19 and TRBJ1-2, is DGGITQSPKYLFRKEGQNVTLSCEQNLNHDAMYWYRQDPGQGLRLIYYSQIVNDFQKGDIAEGYSVSREKKESFPLTVTSAQKNPTAFYLCASSISNRDYGYTFGSGTRLTVV.

The CDR3 sequence: CASNTGSSGNTIYF. CDR3 coding DNA: TGTGCCAGCAACACAGGTTCCTCTGGAAACACCATATATTTT. The gene calls are TRBV7-2 and TRBJ1-3, with D perhaps TRBD1 (5 bases). V dropped 7 bases and J dropped 0 bases, with 10 bases sitting between them. This CDR3 is 14 amino acids long. Germline assignment: CDR1 SGHTA and CDR2 FQGNSA.

This chain uses TRBV5-1 with TRBJ2-5, with a possible D match to TRBD2 (6 bases). Looked up from germline, CDR1 is SGHRS and CDR2 is YFSETQ. The CDR3 is 16 amino acids. V lost 4 bases to trimming and J lost 5 bases, with 21 bases between them. The CDR3 sequence: CASSLVVAGRTETQYF. CDR3 bases: TGCGCCAGCAGCCTCGTCGTCGCCGGGAGAACTGAGACCCAGTACTTC.

The CDR3 reads CASSLIGLAGGGSYEQYF. Here the CDR3 DNA reads TGTGCCAGCAGTTTAATAGGACTAGCGGGAGGCGGGTCCTACGAGCAGTACTTC. The chain carries TRBV28 and TRBJ2-7; 14 bases line up with TRBD2. Trimming cost V 2 bases and J 1 base; bases outside gene matches: 7. CDR3 length: 18 residues. Germline V gene lookup returns CDR1 MDHEN and CDR2 SYDVKM.

The V gene is TRBV7-9, the J gene TRBJ1-2; D call uncertain. V lost 3 bases and J lost 6, with 17 bases in between. Per germline, CDR1 SEHNR and CDR2 FQNEAQ (reference sequence). The CDR3 has 15 amino acids. CDR3 nucleotide sequence: TGTGCCAGCAGCTTGGTGCAAACCACCCGGGATGGCTACACCTTC. As protein: CASSLVQTTRDGYTF.

CDR3 amino acids: CASSSLGLAGEVPSGELFF. The DNA for the CDR3 is TGTGCCAGCAGTTCCCTAGGACTAGCGGGAGAGGTGCCGTCCGGGGAGCTGTTTTTT. This rearrangement joins TRBV27 to TRBJ2-2, with 13 bases that match TRBD2. Germline loops: CDR1 MNHEY, CDR2 SMNVEV (reference sequence). Trimming at V came to 4 bases and at J to 6 bases, leaving 14 bases not matched to a gene. The CDR3 consists of 19 residues.

This chain connects TRBV5-8 to TRBJ1-5, with TRBD1 matching 8 bases. CDR3 length: 14 amino acids. The V segment lost 2 bases and the J segment 9 bases; nucleotides outside the gene matches: 7. Germline-derived CDR1 and CDR2 are SGHTS and YDEGEE. DNA of the CDR3: TGTGCCAGCAGCTTCAGGGGGCTGGGAAGGCCCCAGCATTTT. This gives the protein CASSFRGLGRPQHF. Using reference TRBV5-8 and TRBJ1-5 for the parts outside the CDR3, the full variable domain is EAGVTQSPTHLIKTRGQQATLRCSPISGHTSVYWYQQALGLGLQFLLWYDEGEERNRGNFPPRFSGRQFPNYSSELNVNALELEDSALYLCASSFRGLGRPQHFGDGTRLSIL.

Only a few counts were recorded for this clone. The chain carries TRBV5-6 and TRBJ2-7; TRBD2 might be the D (6 bases). This CDR3 has 12 amino acids. Per the germline V gene, CDR1 is SGHDT and CDR2 is YYEEEE. Trimming left V 4 bases short and J 3 bases short, with 8 bases between. CDR3 amino acids: CASSGDFYEQYF. The CDR3 DNA follows: TGTGCCAGCAGCGGGGACTTCTACGAGCAGTACTTC.

V gene TRBV4-1 combines with J gene TRBJ2-1; 7 bases match TRBD1. Germline V gives CDR1 MGHRA, CDR2 YSYEKL. V lost 5 bases, J lost 10 bases, and 20 bases stayed unmatched. The CDR3 totals 17 residues. This chain's CDR3 is CASSERSTTGRVKEQFF. CDR3 in DNA: TGCGCCAGCAGCGAAAGGTCCACGACAGGGCGCGTCAAGGAGCAGTTCTTC.

This chain connects TRBV7-3 to TRBJ2-2; perhaps TRBD1 as D (5 bases). V lost 4 bases and J lost 7, with 16 bases in between. Per the germline V gene, CDR1 is SGHTA and CDR2 is FQGTGA. The length of the CDR3 is 15 residues. CDR3 in amino acids: CASSSDKGKIGELFF. For the CDR3, the DNA is TGTGCCAGCAGCTCGGACAAAGGGAAAATCGGGGAGCTGTTTTTT.

CDR3 protein: CASSLEEGTETQYF. The CDR3 DNA sequence: TGTGCCAGCAGCTTGGAGGAGGGGACGGAGACCCAGTACTTC. The V call is TRBV5-4, the J call TRBJ2-5; possible D gene TRBD2, 6 bases. Germline V gene data show CDR1 as SGHNT and CDR2 as YYREEE (reference sequence). Trimming pared 0 bases from V and 5 bases from J, leaving 11 bases between. This CDR3 has 14 amino acids.

J is TRBJ2-1 and V is TRBV30; TRBD1 agrees at 7 bases. The CDR3 runs 15 residues. J gave up 4 bases and V 3 bases, and 9 bases lay outside the gene matches. Germline V gene lookup returns CDR1 GTSNPN and CDR2 SVGIG (reference sequence). CDR3 in DNA: TGTGCCTGGAGCCCTTCGACAGGGTTGTACAATGAGCAGTTCTTC. Amino acids: CAWSPSTGLYNEQFF.

The V gene is TRBV7-9, the J gene TRBJ2-7, with 9 nucleotides matching TRBD1. The CDR3 is 15 amino acids. The V gene end was trimmed by 8 bases and the J gene end by 2 bases; junction bases not matched to a gene: 10. The germline CDR1 and CDR2 sequences are SEHNR and FQNEAQ (reference sequence). CDR3 DNA: TGTGCCAGCTCGACCTCCAGGACAGGGGCCTACGAGCAGTACTTC. Encoded protein: CASSTSRTGAYEQYF.

Notes on this clone: Within the sample, other DNA sequences also encode this same CDR3. The rearrangement joins TRBV28 to TRBJ2-7; 8 nucleotides line up with TRBD2. CDR1 and CDR2 (germline): MDHEN, SYDVKM. This CDR3 has 15 residues. Germline trimming cut 4 bases from V and 0 bases from J; bases unmatched to any gene: 5. The CDR3 DNA reads TGTGCCAGCAGTTCTTCCGGGACTAGCTCCTACGAGCAGTACTTC. This sequence encodes CASSSSGTSSYEQYF.

The rearrangement links TRBV7-3 to TRBJ2-2; 10 positions agree with TRBD1. The CDR3 extends over 16 amino acids. The V gene end was trimmed by 5 bases and the J gene end by 5 bases; junction bases not matched to a gene: 8. Germline lookup yields CDR1 SGHTA and CDR2 FQGTGA. As DNA, the CDR3 is TGTGCCAGCAGCCCCGCGGACAGGGGGAGGACCGGGGAGCTGTTTTTT. Its protein is CASSPADRGRTGELFF.

This clone was picked up a small number of times. The J gene is TRBJ1-4, the V gene TRBV10-3, with 11 bases fitting TRBD1. The CDR3 is 14 residues long. The V segment lost 8 bases and the J segment 7 bases; nucleotides outside the gene matches: 6. Germline CDR1 reads ENHRY; CDR2 reads SYGVKD. This CDR3 is CAIAPGQGVEKLFF. For the CDR3, the DNA is TGTGCCATCGCTCCGGGACAGGGGGTTGAAAAACTGTTTTTT.

The chain couples TRBV19 to TRBJ2-3, with no clear D. With 3 bases removed from V and 0 bases from J, the gap between germline ends came to 4 bases. The CDR3 has 13 residues. The germline CDR1 and CDR2 sequences are LNHDA and SQIVND (reference sequence). This CDR3 is CASSMASTDTQYF. For the CDR3, the DNA is TGTGCCAGTAGTATGGCTAGCACAGATACGCAGTATTTT.

The J gene is TRBJ2-3, the V gene TRBV7-3; TRBD1 agrees at 7 bases. J lost 4 bases, V lost 9 bases, and 10 bases had no gene match. Germline values: CDR1 SGHTA, CDR2 FQGTGA. CDR3 size: 14 residues. CDR3 loop: CASQDRATADTQYF. The DNA of the CDR3 is TGTGCCAGTCAAGACAGGGCCACGGCAGATACGCAGTATTTT.

This chain joins TRBV5-6 and TRBJ1-2; D is uncertain. This CDR3 is 16 amino acids long. Germline CDR1 and CDR2: SGHDT and YYEEEE. V was cut by 4 bases and J by 3 bases, with 19 bases left in between. The CDR3 DNA sequence: TGTGCCAGCAGCCTTACCGGCGGGCCCGCGGACTATGGCTACACCTTC. It is translated as CASSLTGGPADYGYTF.

The chain combines TRBV10-3 with TRBJ2-1; D gene unclear. This CDR3 spans 13 amino acids. Deletions cut 6 bases from V and 5 bases from J, with 11 bases between. Per germline, CDR1 ENHRY and CDR2 SYGVKD. The CDR3 region is CAIRKGVDNEQFF. DNA of the CDR3: TGTGCCATCAGAAAAGGAGTCGACAATGAGCAGTTCTTC.

This clone was recorded once. This chain connects TRBV4-2 to TRBJ1-2; TRBD1 aligns across 9 bases. V was pared by 6 bases and J by 7 bases, with 9 bases of the junction left unmatched. Germline values: CDR1 LGHNA, CDR2 YNFKEQ. The CDR3 has 14 amino acids. This chain's CDR3 is CASRRDRDLGGYTF. The CDR3 nucleotides read TGTGCCAGCAGGAGGGACAGGGATTTAGGTGGCTACACCTTC.

The gene calls are TRBV9 and TRBJ2-7; D is ambiguous. The CDR3 has 14 residues. CDR1 and CDR2 from the germline V gene are SGDLS and YYNGEE. The ends were cut back, 0 bases at V and 0 bases at J, with 7 bases in the middle. The CDR3 DNA follows: TGTGCCAGCAGCGTAGGTTTCAGCTCCTACGAGCAGTACTTC. It codes for CASSVGFSSYEQYF.

This chain links TRBV23-1 with TRBJ2-3; 15 bases line up with TRBD2. TRBV23-1 is noted as an ORF with a role that remains uncertain. The CDR3 loop spans 20 amino acids. The trim removed 3 bases at V and 0 bases at J, leaving 10 bases unmatched. The CDR3 reads CASSHATGTSGRSSTDTQYF. Written as DNA, the CDR3 is TGCGCCAGCAGTCACGCTACTGGGACTAGCGGGAGGTCTAGCACAGATACGCAGTATTTT.

The chain employs TRBV7-3 and TRBJ1-1, with D tentatively TRBD1 (5 bases). Per germline, CDR1 SGHTA and CDR2 FQGTGA. Trimming stripped 5 bases from V and 0 bases from J, with 7 bases between. The CDR3 has 13 residues. CDR3 bases: TGTGCCAGCAGCCCCAGGGTGAACACTGAAGCTTTCTTT. It encodes CASSPRVNTEAFF.

The count of this clone is one. This chain links TRBV28 with TRBJ1-5, with D perhaps TRBD1 (5 bases). The CDR3 runs 18 residues. V was shortened by 6 bases and J by 6 bases, with 27 bases between the two germline ends. Germline CDR1 is MDHEN and CDR2 is SYDVKM. As DNA, the CDR3 is TGTGCCAGCAGAGTCTCACCCGGGAGGCAGGGAATGTTTCAGCCCCAGCATTTT. It translates to CASRVSPGRQGMFQPQHF.

This clone was detected once. The rearrangement links TRBV6-5 to TRBJ2-2, with TRBD1 as a possible D gene (6 bases). Germline V CDR1 and CDR2: MNHEY, SVGAGI. The V end lost 5 bases, the J end lost 6 bases, and 16 bases lay between the germline ends. The CDR3 has 15 amino acids. CDR3 in DNA: TGTGCCAGCAGTACAGGGTTTCTTAACGCCGGGGAGCTGTTTTTT. This codes for CASSTGFLNAGELFF.